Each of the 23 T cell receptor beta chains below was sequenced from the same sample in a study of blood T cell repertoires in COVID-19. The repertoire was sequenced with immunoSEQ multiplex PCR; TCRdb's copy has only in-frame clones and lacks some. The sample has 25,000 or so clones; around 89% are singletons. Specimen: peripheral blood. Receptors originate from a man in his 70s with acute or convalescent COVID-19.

The CDR3 region is CASSVRSARSEQFF. CDR3 DNA sequence: TGTGCCAGCAGCGTACGCTCGGCTCGGAGCGAGCAGTTCTTC. The chain uses TRBV9 and TRBJ2-1; D uncertain. Trimming cost V 1 base and J 10 bases, with 15 bases left between them. Germline V gene lookup returns CDR1 SGDLS and CDR2 YYNGEE. The CDR3 is 14 residues long.

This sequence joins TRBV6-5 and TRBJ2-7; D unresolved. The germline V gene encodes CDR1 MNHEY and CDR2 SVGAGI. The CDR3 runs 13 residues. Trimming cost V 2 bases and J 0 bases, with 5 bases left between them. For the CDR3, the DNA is TGTGCCAGCAGTTACGCCAGCTCCTACGAGCAGTACTTC. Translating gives CASSYASSYEQYF.

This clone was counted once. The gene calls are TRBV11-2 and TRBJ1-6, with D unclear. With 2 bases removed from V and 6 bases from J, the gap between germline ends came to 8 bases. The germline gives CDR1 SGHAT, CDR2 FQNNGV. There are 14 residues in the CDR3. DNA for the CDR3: TGTGCCAGCAGCTTAAGAGGTTTTAATTCACCCCTCCACTTT. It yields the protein CASSLRGFNSPLHF.

The CDR3 here is CASSLVGSGTNNEQFF. The CDR3 DNA reads TGTGCCAGCAGCTTGGTAGGGTCCGGGACTAACAATGAGCAGTTCTTC. The V gene is TRBV5-4, the J gene TRBJ2-1; 7 nucleotides agree with TRBD2. CDR3 length equals 16 residues. Germline CDR1 and CDR2: SGHNT and YYREEE (reference sequence). Trimming at V came to 0 bases and at J to 5 bases, leaving 8 bases not matched to a gene.

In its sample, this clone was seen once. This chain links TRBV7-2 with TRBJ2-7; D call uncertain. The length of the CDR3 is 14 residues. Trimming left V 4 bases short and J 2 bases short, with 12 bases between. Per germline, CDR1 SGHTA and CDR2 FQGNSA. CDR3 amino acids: CASSSPKAPYEQYF. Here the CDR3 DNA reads TGTGCCAGCAGCTCCCCTAAAGCACCCTACGAGCAGTACTTC.

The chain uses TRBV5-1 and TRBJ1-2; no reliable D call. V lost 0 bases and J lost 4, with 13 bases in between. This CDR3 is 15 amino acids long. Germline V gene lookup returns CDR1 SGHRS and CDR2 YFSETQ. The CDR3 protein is CASSLGQDILYGYTF. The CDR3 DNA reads TGCGCCAGCAGCTTGGGCCAGGATATCCTCTATGGCTACACCTTC.

The CDR3 sequence: CASSLVGTGVDEQFF. DNA for the CDR3: TGCGCCAGCAGCTTGGTGGGGACAGGGGTTGATGAGCAGTTCTTC. The rearrangement uses TRBV5-1 and TRBJ2-1; 10 bases match TRBD1. The CDR3 is made up of 15 amino acids. V lost 0 bases to trimming and J lost 8 bases; unmatched junction nucleotides: 5. The germline gives CDR1 SGHRS, CDR2 YFSETQ.

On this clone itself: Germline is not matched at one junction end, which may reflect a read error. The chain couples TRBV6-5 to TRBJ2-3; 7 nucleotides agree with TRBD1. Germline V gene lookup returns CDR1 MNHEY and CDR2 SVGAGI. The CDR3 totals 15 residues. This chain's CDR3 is CASSRDWDSRDTQYF. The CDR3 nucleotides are TGTGCCAGCAGTCGGGATTGGGACAGCAGAGATACGCAGTATTTT.

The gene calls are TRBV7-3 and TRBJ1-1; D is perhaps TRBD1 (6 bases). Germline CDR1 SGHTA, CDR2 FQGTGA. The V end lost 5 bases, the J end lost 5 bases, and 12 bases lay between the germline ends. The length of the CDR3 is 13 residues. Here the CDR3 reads CASSPQGPTEAFF. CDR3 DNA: TGTGCCAGCAGCCCACAGGGTCCGACTGAAGCTTTCTTT.

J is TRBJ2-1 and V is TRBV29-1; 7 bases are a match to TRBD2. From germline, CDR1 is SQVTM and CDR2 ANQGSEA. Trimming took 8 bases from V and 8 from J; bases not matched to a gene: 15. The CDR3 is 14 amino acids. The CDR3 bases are TGCAGCTCAAGCGTGGGGAGGGTATCTCATGAGCAGTTCTTC. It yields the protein CSSSVGRVSHEQFF.

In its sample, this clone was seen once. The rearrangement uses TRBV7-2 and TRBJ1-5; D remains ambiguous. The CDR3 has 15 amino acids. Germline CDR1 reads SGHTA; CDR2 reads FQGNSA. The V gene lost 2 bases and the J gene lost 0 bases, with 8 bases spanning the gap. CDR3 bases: TGTGCCAGCAGCTTATGGTCAGTTAGCAATCAGCCCCAGCATTTT. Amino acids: CASSLWSVSNQPQHF.

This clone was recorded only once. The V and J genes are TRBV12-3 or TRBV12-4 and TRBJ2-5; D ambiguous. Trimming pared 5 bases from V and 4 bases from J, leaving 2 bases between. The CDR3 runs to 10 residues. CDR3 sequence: CASSLETQYF. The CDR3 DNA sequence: TGTGCCAGCAGTCTAGAGACCCAGTACTTC.

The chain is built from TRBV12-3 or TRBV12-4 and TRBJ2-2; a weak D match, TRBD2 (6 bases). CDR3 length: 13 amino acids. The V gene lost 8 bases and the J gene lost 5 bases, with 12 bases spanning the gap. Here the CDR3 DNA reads TGTGCCAGCTACATGGGGGGTACCGGGGAGCTGTTTTTT. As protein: CASYMGGTGELFF.

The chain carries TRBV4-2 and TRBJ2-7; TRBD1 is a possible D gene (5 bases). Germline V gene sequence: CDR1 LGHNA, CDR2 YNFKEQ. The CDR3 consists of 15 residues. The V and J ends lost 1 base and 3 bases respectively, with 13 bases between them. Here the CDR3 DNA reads TGTGCCAGCAGCCAAGTAGGGGTTACTAACTACGAGCAGTACTTC. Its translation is CASSQVGVTNYEQYF.

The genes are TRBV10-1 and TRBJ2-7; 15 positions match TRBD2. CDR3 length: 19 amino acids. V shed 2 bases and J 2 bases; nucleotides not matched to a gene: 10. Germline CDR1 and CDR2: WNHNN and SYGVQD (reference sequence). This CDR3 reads CASSEPPGLAGGEAYEQYF. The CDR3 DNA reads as TGCGCCAGCAGTGAGCCTCCGGGACTAGCGGGAGGTGAGGCCTACGAGCAGTACTTC.

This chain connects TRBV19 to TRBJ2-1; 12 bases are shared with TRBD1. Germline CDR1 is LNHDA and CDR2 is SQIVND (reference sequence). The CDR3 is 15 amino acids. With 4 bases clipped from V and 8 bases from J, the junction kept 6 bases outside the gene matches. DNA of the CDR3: TGTGCCAGTAGTAAAGGGGGACAGGGGGCCCATGAGCAGTTCTTC. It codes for CASSKGGQGAHEQFF.

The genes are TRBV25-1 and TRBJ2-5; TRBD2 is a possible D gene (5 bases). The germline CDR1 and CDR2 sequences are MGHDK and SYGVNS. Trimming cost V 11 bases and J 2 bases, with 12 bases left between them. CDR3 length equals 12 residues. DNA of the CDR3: TGTGCCGCGCGCCGGGGTCAAGAGACCCAGTACTTC. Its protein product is CAARRGQETQYF.

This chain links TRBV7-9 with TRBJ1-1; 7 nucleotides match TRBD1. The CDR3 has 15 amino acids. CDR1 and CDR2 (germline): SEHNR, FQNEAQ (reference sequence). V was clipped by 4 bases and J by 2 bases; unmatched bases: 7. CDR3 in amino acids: CASSSNRGRNTEAFF. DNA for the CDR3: TGTGCCAGCAGCTCTAACAGGGGTCGCAACACTGAAGCTTTCTTT.

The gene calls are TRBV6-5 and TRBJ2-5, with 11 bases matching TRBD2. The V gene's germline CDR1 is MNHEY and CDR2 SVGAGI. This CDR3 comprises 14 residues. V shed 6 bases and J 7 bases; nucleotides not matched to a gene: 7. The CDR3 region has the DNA TGTGCCAGCAGGGGGACTAGCGGATATGGGACCCAGTACTTC. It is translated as CASRGTSGYGTQYF.

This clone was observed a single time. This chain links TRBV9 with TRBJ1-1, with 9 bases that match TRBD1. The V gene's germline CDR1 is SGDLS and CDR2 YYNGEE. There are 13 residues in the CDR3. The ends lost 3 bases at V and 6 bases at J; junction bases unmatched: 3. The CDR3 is CASSDGTGSEAFF. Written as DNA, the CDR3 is TGTGCCAGCAGCGACGGGACAGGGTCTGAAGCTTTCTTT.

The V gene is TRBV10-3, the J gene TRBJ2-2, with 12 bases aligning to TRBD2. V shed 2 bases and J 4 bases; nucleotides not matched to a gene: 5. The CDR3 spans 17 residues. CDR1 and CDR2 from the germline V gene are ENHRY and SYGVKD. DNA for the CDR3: TGTGCCATCAGTGAGGTAGCTAGCGGGAGGGGCACCGGGGAGCTGTTTTTT. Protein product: CAISEVASGRGTGELFF.

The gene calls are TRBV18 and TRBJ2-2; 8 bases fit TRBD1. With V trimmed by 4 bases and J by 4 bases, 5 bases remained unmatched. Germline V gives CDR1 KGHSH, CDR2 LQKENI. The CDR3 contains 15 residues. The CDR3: CASSQGQGVTGELFF. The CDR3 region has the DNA TGTGCCAGCTCACAAGGACAGGGTGTCACCGGGGAGCTGTTTTTT. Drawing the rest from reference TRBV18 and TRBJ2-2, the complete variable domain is NAGVMQNPRHLVRRRGQEARLRCSPMKGHSHVYWYRQLPEEGLKFMVYLQKENIIDESGMPKERFSAEFPKEGPSILRIQQVVRGDSAAYFCASSQGQGVTGELFFGEGSRLTVL.

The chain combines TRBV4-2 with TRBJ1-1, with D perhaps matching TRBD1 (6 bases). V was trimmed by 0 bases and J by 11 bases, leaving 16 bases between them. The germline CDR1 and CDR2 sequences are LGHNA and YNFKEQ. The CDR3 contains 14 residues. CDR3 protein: CASSQDWGGRAAFF. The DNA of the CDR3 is TGTGCCAGCAGCCAAGATTGGGGGGGCAGGGCGGCTTTCTTT.